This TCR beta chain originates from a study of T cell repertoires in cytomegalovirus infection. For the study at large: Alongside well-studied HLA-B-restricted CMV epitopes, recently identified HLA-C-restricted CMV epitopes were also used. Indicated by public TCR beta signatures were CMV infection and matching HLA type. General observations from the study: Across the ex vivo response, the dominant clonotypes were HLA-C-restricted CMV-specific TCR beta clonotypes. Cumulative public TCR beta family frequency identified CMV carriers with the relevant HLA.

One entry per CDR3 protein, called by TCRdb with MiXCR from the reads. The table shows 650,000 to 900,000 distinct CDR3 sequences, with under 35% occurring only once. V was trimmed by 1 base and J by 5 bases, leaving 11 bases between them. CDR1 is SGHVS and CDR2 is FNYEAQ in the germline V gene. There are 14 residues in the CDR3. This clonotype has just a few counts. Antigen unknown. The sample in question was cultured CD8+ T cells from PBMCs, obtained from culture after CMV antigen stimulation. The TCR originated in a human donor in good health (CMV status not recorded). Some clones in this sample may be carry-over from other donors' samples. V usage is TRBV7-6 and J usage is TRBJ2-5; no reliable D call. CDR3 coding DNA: TGTGCCAGCAGCTTAGGGCTCGGCTGGGAGACCCAGTACTTC. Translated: CASSLGLGWETQYF.